This entry lists 24 T cell receptor beta chains sequenced from one sample in a study of blood T cell repertoires in COVID-19. Sequencing was performed with immunoSEQ multiplex PCR; in TCRdb, only in-frame clones are kept and a portion is missing. The sample lists around 100,000 clones; approximately 88% were seen once. The source material was peripheral blood. Source of these receptors: a human donor in a cohort sampled during active COVID-19.

The count of this clone is one. The V and J genes are TRBV27 and TRBJ2-5; 11 bases map to TRBD1. The V gene end was trimmed by 6 bases and the J gene end by 4 bases; junction bases not matched to a gene: 7. The CDR3 covers 15 residues. In germline, CDR1 is MNHEY, CDR2 SMNVEV (reference sequence). The CDR3 nucleotides read TGTGCCAGCAGCGCCGAGGACAGGGGGCGAGAGACCCAGTACTTC. It is translated as CASSAEDRGRETQYF.

The chain has TRBV9 and TRBJ2-2, with 8 bases matching TRBD1. The CDR3 runs 17 residues. V trimming: 4 bases; J trimming: 0 bases; junction bases outside the gene matches: 8. CDR1 is SGDLS, CDR2 YYNGEE, per germline. Here the CDR3 DNA reads TGTGCCAGCAGCCGTGGACAGGGAGCTACGAACACCGGGGAGCTGTTTTTT. As protein: CASSRGQGATNTGELFF.

The CDR3 DNA reads as TGTGCCAGCAGCCCCGAAACCGGGACAGGATCCTATGGCTACACCTTC. Protein product: CASSPETGTGSYGYTF. The chain links TRBV7-2 to TRBJ1-2; 8 bases are a match to TRBD1. The CDR3 is 16 amino acids. Germline V lookup: CDR1 SGHTA, CDR2 FQGNSA. V lost 5 bases, J lost 4 bases, and 12 bases stayed unmatched.

The chain joins TRBV5-6 to TRBJ1-1, with D hard to call. Trimming pared 0 bases from V and 5 bases from J, leaving 8 bases between. Germline lookup yields CDR1 SGHDT and CDR2 YYEEEE. CDR3 length: 13 residues. The CDR3 protein is CASSLEPRTEAFF. CDR3 coding DNA: TGTGCCAGCAGCTTGGAGCCCCGTACTGAAGCTTTCTTT.

The chain is built from TRBV6-6 and TRBJ2-2; 10 nucleotides agree with TRBD2. The CDR3 is made up of 15 amino acids. The junction had 2 bases not matched to a gene; V was cut back by 2 bases and J by 5 bases. Germline CDR1 reads MNHNY; CDR2 reads SVGAGI (reference sequence). CDR3 amino acids: CASSYSGGATGELFF. DNA of the CDR3: TGTGCCAGCAGTTACAGCGGGGGGGCTACCGGGGAGCTGTTTTTT.

The chain joins TRBV5-1 to TRBJ2-5, with a tentative D call TRBD2 (6 bases). Germline V lookup: CDR1 SGHRS, CDR2 YFSETQ. This CDR3 is built from 15 residues. V was clipped by 7 bases and J by 3 bases, with 19 bases between them. The CDR3 region has the DNA TGCGCCAGCGGGATCCAGGCCACGGGGGAAGAGACCCAGTACTTC. This sequence encodes CASGIQATGEETQYF. Filled out from reference TRBV5-1 and TRBJ2-5, the complete variable domain reads KAGVTQTPRYLIKTRGQQVTLSCSPISGHRSVSWYQQTPGQGLQFLFEYFSETQRNKGNFPGRFSGRQFSNSRSEMNVSTLELGDSALYLCASGIQATGEETQYFGPGTRLLVL.

The genes are TRBV6-6 and TRBJ2-2; TRBD1 might be the D (5 bases). Germline-derived CDR1 and CDR2 are MNHNY and SVGAGI (reference sequence). Trimming removed 6 bases from V and 6 bases from J, with 8 bases in between. There are 12 residues in the CDR3. CDR3 loop: CASSRRAGELFF. CDR3 nucleotides: TGTGCCAGCAGCCGCAGGGCCGGGGAGCTGTTTTTT.

This chain connects TRBV18 to TRBJ2-5; D remains ambiguous. The ends were cut back, 4 bases at V and 0 bases at J, with 3 bases in the middle. The germline CDR1 and CDR2 sequences are KGHSH and LQKENI. The CDR3 has 12 amino acids. This chain's CDR3 is CASSLNQETQYF. The CDR3 nucleotides read TGTGCCAGCTCACTAAACCAAGAGACCCAGTACTTC.

This clone has just a few counts. The V call is TRBV19, the J call TRBJ1-1; D might be TRBD1 (6 bases). This CDR3 spans 13 amino acids. The germline CDR1 and CDR2 sequences are LNHDA and SQIVND (reference sequence). The V end lost 10 bases, the J end lost 3 bases, and 15 bases lay between the germline ends. CDR3: CATSTGGDTEAFF. CDR3 sequence (DNA): TGTGCCACCTCGACAGGTGGGGACACTGAAGCTTTCTTT.

The chain links TRBV29-1 to TRBJ2-2, with 8 nucleotides matching TRBD1. Germline CDR1 is SQVTM and CDR2 is ANQGSEA. This CDR3 is 13 amino acids long. V was clipped by 6 bases and J by 4 bases; unmatched bases: 4. The CDR3 nucleotides are TGCAGCGTCAGGACAGGGACCACCGGGGAGCTGTTTTTT. Amino acid sequence: CSVRTGTTGELFF.

This sequence joins TRBV7-2 and TRBJ1-2, with D perhaps TRBD1 (6 bases). CDR3 length: 15 amino acids. Trimming took off 4 bases at V and 0 bases at J, with 12 bases between the two ends. The germline CDR1 and CDR2 sequences are SGHTA and FQGNSA. Here the CDR3 reads CASSSRDKANYGYTF. In DNA form, the CDR3 reads TGTGCCAGCAGCTCCCGGGACAAAGCTAACTATGGCTACACCTTC.

The genes are TRBV9 and TRBJ2-3, with D unresolved. V was shortened by 2 bases and J by 4 bases, with 8 bases between the two germline ends. Germline V gene data show CDR1 as SGDLS and CDR2 as YYNGEE. The CDR3 extends over 13 amino acids. CDR3 sequence (DNA): TGTGCCAGCAGCGTGATCGGAGCAGATACGCAGTATTTT. Its translation is CASSVIGADTQYF.

This chain uses TRBV7-9 with TRBJ2-1; tentatively, D is TRBD1 (6 bases). With 5 bases removed from V and 0 bases from J, the gap between germline ends came to 20 bases. CDR3 size: 18 residues. The germline V gene has CDR1 SEHNR and CDR2 FQNEAQ (reference sequence). The CDR3 sequence: CASSPFFRGLSSYNEQFF. In nucleotides, the CDR3 is TGTGCCAGCAGCCCCTTCTTCAGGGGCCTAAGCTCCTACAATGAGCAGTTCTTC.

This sequence joins TRBV28 and TRBJ1-2; no clear D. The CDR3 is made up of 11 amino acids. V lost 6 bases and J lost 14, with 16 bases in between. Germline loops: CDR1 MDHEN, CDR2 SYDVKM. The CDR3 DNA is TGTGCCAGCAGCCAAGTCCCCCCCAGAACCTTC. The encoded protein is CASSQVPPRTF.

The rearrangement uses TRBV4-3 and TRBJ1-3, with TRBD1 as a possible D gene (5 bases). Trimming cost V 2 bases and J 4 bases, with 15 bases left between them. CDR1 is LGHNA and CDR2 is YSLEER in the germline V gene. The CDR3 covers 16 residues. CDR3 in DNA: TGCGCCAGCAGCCAAACGCCGCAGGGTCCGGGAAACACCATATATTTT. Translating gives CASSQTPQGPGNTIYF.

The chain joins TRBV7-9 to TRBJ2-1; 9 nucleotides line up with TRBD2. Germline CDR1 reads SEHNR; CDR2 reads FQNEAQ (reference sequence). V lost 0 bases to trimming and J lost 8 bases; unmatched junction nucleotides: 8. CDR3 length: 16 residues. In DNA form, the CDR3 reads TGTGCCAGCAGCTTAGCCCCTAGCGGGGTAGCTTATGAGCAGTTCTTC. This codes for CASSLAPSGVAYEQFF. Based on the CDR3 plus reference TRBV7-9 and TRBJ2-1, the full variable domain is DTGVSQNPRHKITKRGQNVTFRCDPISEHNRLYWYRQTLGQGPEFLTYFQNEAQLEKSRLLSDRFSAERPKGSFSTLEIQRTEQGDSAMYLCASSLAPSGVAYEQFFGPGTRLTVL.

The chain employs TRBV24-1 and TRBJ2-5; possible D gene TRBD1, 6 bases. The CDR3 totals 15 residues. In germline, CDR1 is KGHDR, CDR2 SFDVKD. Deletions cut 4 bases from V and 1 base from J, with 12 bases between. In DNA form, the CDR3 reads TGTGCCACCAGTGAAAATACAGGGTTCCAAGAGACCCAGTACTTC. It encodes CATSENTGFQETQYF.

V usage is TRBV5-1 and J usage is TRBJ2-1; 13 bases align to TRBD2. Looked up from germline, CDR1 is SGHRS and CDR2 is YFSETQ. The CDR3 runs to 19 residues. The V and J ends lost 4 bases and 1 base, in that order; junction bases with no gene match: 11. CDR3 in amino acids: CASSPGLAGKRTSYNEQFF. The CDR3, as DNA: TGCGCCAGCAGCCCGGGACTAGCGGGGAAACGGACATCCTACAATGAGCAGTTCTTC.

The rearrangement links TRBV5-5 to TRBJ1-1; D is perhaps TRBD1 (5 bases). The ends were cut back, 3 bases at V and 1 base at J, with 13 bases in the middle. Germline V gene lookup returns CDR1 SGHKS and CDR2 YYEKEE (reference sequence). CDR3 length equals 15 residues. The CDR3: CASSWISGANTEAFF. The CDR3 DNA sequence: TGTGCCAGCAGCTGGATCAGTGGGGCGAACACTGAAGCTTTCTTT.

The chain recombines TRBV30 with TRBJ2-5; the D is unclear. V was pared by 1 base and J by 5 bases, with 14 bases between. The V gene's germline CDR1 is GTSNPN and CDR2 SVGIG (reference sequence). CDR3 length: 14 residues. CDR3 residues: CAWSAPSRVETQYF. In DNA, the CDR3 is TGTGCCTGGAGTGCTCCCTCTCGAGTGGAGACCCAGTACTTC.

The chain couples TRBV28 to TRBJ2-7; possibly TRBD1 for D (5 bases). Trimming cost V 5 bases and J 3 bases, with 17 bases left between them. CDR3 length: 15 residues. Per germline, CDR1 MDHEN and CDR2 SYDVKM. This CDR3 reads CASSPWGQLGYEQYF. The CDR3 DNA follows: TGTGCCAGCAGTCCGTGGGGCCAACTGGGCTACGAGCAGTACTTC.

The V call is TRBV4-3, the J call TRBJ2-1; the D gene is possibly TRBD2 (5 bases). Trimming removed 3 bases at V and 7 bases at J, with 16 bases between. From germline, CDR1 is LGHNA and CDR2 YSLEER. The CDR3 contains 15 residues. The CDR3 is CASSQRPGIPNEQFF. The CDR3, as DNA: TGCGCCAGCAGCCAGAGGCCCGGGATCCCAAATGAGCAGTTCTTC.

The chain recombines TRBV20-1 with TRBJ2-7; the D gene is possibly TRBD2 (6 bases). CDR1 and CDR2 from the germline V gene are DFQATT and SNEGSKA (reference sequence). The CDR3 sequence is 14 residues long. Trimming pared 3 bases from V and 0 bases from J, leaving 12 bases between. Written as DNA, the CDR3 is TGCAGTGCTAGTAAGGAGGGCTACTCCTACGAGCAGTACTTC. Translation gives CSASKEGYSYEQYF.

This chain joins TRBV7-9 and TRBJ2-1; the match to TRBD2 covers 13 bases. The CDR3 length is 16 residues. After removal of 5 bases from V and 10 bases from J, the junction contained 11 bases not matched to a gene. Germline V gives CDR1 SEHNR, CDR2 FQNEAQ (reference sequence). The CDR3 DNA is TGTGCCAGCAGCCCCCGGACTAGCGGGGGCTCTTTGGAGCAGTTCTTC. Its protein is CASSPRTSGGSLEQFF.